The present T cell receptor beta chain was sequenced within a study of T-cell reconstitution after alpha-beta-depleted transplantation in children. The ends lost 5 bases at V and 6 bases at J; junction bases unmatched: 6. Germline V gene data show CDR1 as SEHNR and CDR2 as FQNEAQ (reference sequence). The CDR3 runs 15 residues. The TCRbeta library was prepared with unique molecular identifiers. A single record per CDR3 protein comes from TCRdb applying MiXCR to the PCR reads. The table lists hundreds of thousands of distinct CDR3 sequences, about 18% of them singletons. This TCR was sampled from a human donor who donated a stem cell graft to a child with acute lymphoblastic leukemia. Sequencing was performed on PBMCs from the stem cell graft donor, taken from the stem cell graft. V is TRBV7-9 and J is TRBJ2-1; 11 bases are shared with TRBD2. Written as DNA, the CDR3 is TGTGCCAGCAGCATACTAGCGGGAGATACCAATGAGCAGTTCTTC. Protein: CASSILAGDTNEQFF.